The 4 T cell receptor beta chains presented below share a single source sample, sequenced in a study of blood T cell repertoires in COVID-19. This table comes from immunoSEQ multiplex PCR, and its TCRdb copy is limited to in-frame clones, with some not included. The table includes approximately 200,000 clones, around 85% detected once. Input material: peripheral blood. These receptors all stem from an older man with active or convalescent COVID-19.

This chain connects TRBV4-3 to TRBJ1-1; possible D gene TRBD1, 5 bases. CDR1 and CDR2 from the germline V gene are LGHNA and YSLEER. Trimming took off 3 bases at V and 1 base at J, with 12 bases between the two ends. The CDR3 length is 15 residues. The CDR3 here is CASSHLGLGNTEAFF. CDR3 coding DNA: TGCGCCAGCAGCCATTTGGGACTAGGGAACACTGAAGCTTTCTTT.

V and J are TRBV19 and TRBJ2-3; a weak D match, TRBD2 (5 bases). Germline V gene sequence: CDR1 LNHDA, CDR2 SQIVND (reference sequence). V was cut by 7 bases and J by 3 bases, with 26 bases left in between. The CDR3 length is 18 residues. The CDR3 protein is CASNPGYEAKIITDTQYF. The CDR3 DNA follows: TGTGCCAGTAACCCGGGGTACGAAGCGAAGATAATAACAGATACGCAGTATTTT.

The V and J genes are TRBV28 and TRBJ1-1, with a possible D match to TRBD1 (5 bases). The CDR3 totals 17 residues. Germline V lookup: CDR1 MDHEN, CDR2 SYDVKM. The germline V and J ends were trimmed by 0 bases and 4 bases, with 18 bases remaining between them. CDR3 in amino acids: CASSLWKGSPGGTEAFF. The DNA for the CDR3 is TGTGCCAGCAGTTTATGGAAGGGGAGCCCCGGGGGCACTGAAGCTTTCTTT.

The V gene is TRBV7-2, the J gene TRBJ2-7; 7 nucleotides match TRBD1. The CDR3 covers 13 residues. Per germline, CDR1 SGHTA and CDR2 FQGNSA. J was trimmed by 4 bases and V by 2 bases; bases with no gene match: 2. This chain's CDR3 is CASSLKTGYEQYF. CDR3 coding DNA: TGTGCCAGCAGCTTAAAGACAGGGTACGAGCAGTACTTC.